This entry concerns a single T cell receptor beta chain. The data were taken from a study of blood T cell repertoires in COVID-19. Study context: Sources were T cells, B-cell-depleted T cells, or PBMCs; the material itself was cDNA or gDNA.

Source study methods: Estimates of nucleated cell counts were drawn from the amplification of reference gene primers. TCRdb keeps only in-frame clones here, not all; method: immunoSEQ multiplex PCR. The V and J calls and clone size come from that table; D and trimming were worked out from the DNA. The sample holds around 220,000 clones, 84% seen once. Germline assignment: CDR1 SGHAT and CDR2 FQNNGV. The CDR3 consists of 16 residues. Trimming stripped 4 bases from V and 15 bases from J, with 28 bases between. The gene calls are TRBV11-2 and TRBJ2-1; maybe TRBD2 (7 bases). The sample taken for sequencing was PBMCs or T cells enriched from blood (not recorded which). The clonotype comes from a woman in her thirties or forties who had recovered from COVID-19. CDR3 protein: CASSSIKAGRGSGRFF. CDR3 DNA: TGTGCCAGCAGCTCCATCAAAGCGGGAAGGGGGTCGGGGCGGTTCTTC. Full variable domain (outside the CDR3, taken from reference TRBV11-2 and TRBJ2-1): EAGVAQSPRYKIIEKRQSVAFWCNPISGHATLYWYQQILGQGPKLLIQFQNNGVVDDSQLPKDRFSAERLKGVDSTLKIQPAKLEDSAVYLCASSSIKAGRGSGRFFGPGTRLTVL.